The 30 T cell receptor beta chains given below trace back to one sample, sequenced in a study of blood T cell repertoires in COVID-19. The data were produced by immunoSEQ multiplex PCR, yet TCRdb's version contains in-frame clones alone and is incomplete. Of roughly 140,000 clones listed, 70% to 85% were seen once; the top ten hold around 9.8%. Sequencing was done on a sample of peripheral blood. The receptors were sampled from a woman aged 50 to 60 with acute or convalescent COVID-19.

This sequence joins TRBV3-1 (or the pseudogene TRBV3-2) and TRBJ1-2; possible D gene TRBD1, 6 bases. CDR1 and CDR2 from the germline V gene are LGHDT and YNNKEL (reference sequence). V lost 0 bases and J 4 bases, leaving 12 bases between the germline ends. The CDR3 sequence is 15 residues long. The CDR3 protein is CASSQDGLRGYGYTF. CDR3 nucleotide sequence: TGTGCCAGCAGCCAAGATGGACTCAGGGGCTATGGCTACACCTTC.

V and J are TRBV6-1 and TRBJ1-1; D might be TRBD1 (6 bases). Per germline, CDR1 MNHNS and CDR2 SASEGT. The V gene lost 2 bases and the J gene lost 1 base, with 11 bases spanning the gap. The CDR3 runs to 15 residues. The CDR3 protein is CASSEKGGGNTEAFF. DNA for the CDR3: TGTGCCAGCAGTGAAAAAGGGGGGGGGAACACTGAAGCTTTCTTT.

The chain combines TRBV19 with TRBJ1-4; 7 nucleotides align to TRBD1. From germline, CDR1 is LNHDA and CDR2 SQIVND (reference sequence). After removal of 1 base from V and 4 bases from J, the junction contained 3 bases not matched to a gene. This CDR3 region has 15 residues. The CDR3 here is CASSIGYRGNEKLFF. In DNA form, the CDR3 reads TGTGCCAGTAGTATAGGTTACAGGGGTAATGAAAAACTGTTTTTT. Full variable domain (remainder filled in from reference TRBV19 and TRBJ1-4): DGGITQSPKYLFRKEGQNVTLSCEQNLNHDAMYWYRQDPGQGLRLIYYSQIVNDFQKGDIAEGYSVSREKKESFPLTVTSAQKNPTAFYLCASSIGYRGNEKLFFGSGTQLSVL.

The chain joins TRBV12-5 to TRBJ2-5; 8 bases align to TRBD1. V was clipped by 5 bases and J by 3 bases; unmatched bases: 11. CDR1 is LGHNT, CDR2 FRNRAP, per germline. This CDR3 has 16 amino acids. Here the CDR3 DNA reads TGTGCTAGTGGTCTAGGACAGGGCGGATCAAAAGAGACCCAGTACTTC. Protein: CASGLGQGGSKETQYF. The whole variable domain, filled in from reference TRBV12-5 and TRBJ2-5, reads DARVTQTPRHKVTEMGQEVTMRCQPILGHNTVFWYRQTMMQGLELLAYFRNRAPLDDSGMPKDRFSAEMPDATLATLKIQPSEPRDSAVYFCASGLGQGGSKETQYFGPGTRLLVL.

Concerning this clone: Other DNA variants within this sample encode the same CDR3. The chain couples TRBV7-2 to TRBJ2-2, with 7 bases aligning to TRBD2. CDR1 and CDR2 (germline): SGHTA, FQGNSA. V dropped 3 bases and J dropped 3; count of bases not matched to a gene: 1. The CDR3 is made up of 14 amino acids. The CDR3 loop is CASSFSGDTGELFF. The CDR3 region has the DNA TGTGCCAGCAGCTTCAGCGGGGACACCGGGGAGCTGTTTTTT.

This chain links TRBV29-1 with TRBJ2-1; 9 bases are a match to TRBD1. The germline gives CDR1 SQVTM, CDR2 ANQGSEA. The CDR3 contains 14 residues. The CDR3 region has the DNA TGCAGATATTCGTGGACAGGGGTCCACAATGAGCAGTTCTTC. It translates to CRYSWTGVHNEQFF.

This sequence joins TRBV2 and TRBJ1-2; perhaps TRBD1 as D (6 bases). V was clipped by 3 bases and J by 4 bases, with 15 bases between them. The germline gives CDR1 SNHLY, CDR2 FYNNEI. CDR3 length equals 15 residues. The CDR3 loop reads CASSESTQGIYGYTF. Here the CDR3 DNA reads TGTGCCAGCAGTGAGTCCACCCAGGGGATCTATGGCTACACCTTC.

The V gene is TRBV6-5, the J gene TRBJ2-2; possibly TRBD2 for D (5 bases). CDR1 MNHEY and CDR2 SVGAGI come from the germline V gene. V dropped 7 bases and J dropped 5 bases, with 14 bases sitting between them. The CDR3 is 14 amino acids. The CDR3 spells CASTVGSRTGELFF. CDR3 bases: TGTGCCAGCACGGTTGGGAGTAGGACCGGGGAGCTGTTTTTT.

CDR3 amino acids: CASSLDSGRTYEQYF. The CDR3, as DNA: TGTGCCAGCAGCTTAGATAGCGGGAGGACCTACGAGCAGTACTTC. V usage is TRBV7-2 and J usage is TRBJ2-7, with TRBD2 matching over 10 bases. The germline V gene has CDR1 SGHTA and CDR2 FQGNSA. J lost 2 bases, V lost 1 base, and 2 bases had no gene match. This CDR3 contains 15 residues.

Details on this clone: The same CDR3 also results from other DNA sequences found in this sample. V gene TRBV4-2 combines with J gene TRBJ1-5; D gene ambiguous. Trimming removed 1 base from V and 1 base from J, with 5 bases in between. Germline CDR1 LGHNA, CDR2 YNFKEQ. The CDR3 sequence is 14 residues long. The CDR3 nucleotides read TGTGCCAGCAGCCAAGCCGTGAGCAATCAGCCCCAGCATTTT. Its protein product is CASSQAVSNQPQHF.

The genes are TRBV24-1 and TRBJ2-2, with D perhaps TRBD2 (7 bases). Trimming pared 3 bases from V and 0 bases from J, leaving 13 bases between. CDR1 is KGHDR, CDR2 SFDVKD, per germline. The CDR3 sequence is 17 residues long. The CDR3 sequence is CATSDPTGGPNTGELFF. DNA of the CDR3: TGTGCCACCAGTGATCCAACGGGGGGCCCGAACACCGGGGAGCTGTTTTTT.

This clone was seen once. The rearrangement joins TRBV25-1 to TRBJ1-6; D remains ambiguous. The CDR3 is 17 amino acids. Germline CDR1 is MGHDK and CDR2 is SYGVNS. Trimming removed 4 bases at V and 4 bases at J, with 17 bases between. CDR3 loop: CASSGGSHRLYNSPLHF. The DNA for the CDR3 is TGTGCCAGCAGTGGTGGTAGCCACCGCCTTTATAATTCACCCCTCCACTTT.

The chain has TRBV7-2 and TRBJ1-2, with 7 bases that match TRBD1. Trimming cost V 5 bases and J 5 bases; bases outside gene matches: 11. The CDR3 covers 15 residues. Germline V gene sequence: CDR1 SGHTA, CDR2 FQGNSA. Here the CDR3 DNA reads TGTGCCAGCAGCCCGCCGGACAGGTTGGGGTATGGCTACACCTTC. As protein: CASSPPDRLGYGYTF.

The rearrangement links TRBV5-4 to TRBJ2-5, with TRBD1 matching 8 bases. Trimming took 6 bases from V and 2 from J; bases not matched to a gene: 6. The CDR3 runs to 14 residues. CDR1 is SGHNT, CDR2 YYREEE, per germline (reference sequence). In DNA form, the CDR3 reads TGTGCCAGCAACCAAGACAGGGGACAAGAGACCCAGTACTTC. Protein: CASNQDRGQETQYF.

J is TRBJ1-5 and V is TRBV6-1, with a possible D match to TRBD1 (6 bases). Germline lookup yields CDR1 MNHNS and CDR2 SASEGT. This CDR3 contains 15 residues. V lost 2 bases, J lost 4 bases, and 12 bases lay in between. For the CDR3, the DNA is TGTGCCAGCAGTGAAACCCCAGGGGCTAATCAGCCCCAGCATTTT. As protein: CASSETPGANQPQHF.

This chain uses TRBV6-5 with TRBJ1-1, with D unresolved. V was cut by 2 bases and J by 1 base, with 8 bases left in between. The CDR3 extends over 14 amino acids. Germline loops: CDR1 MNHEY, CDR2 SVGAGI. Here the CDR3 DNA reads TGTGCCAGCAGTTACGCAGAAACGAACACTGAAGCTTTCTTT. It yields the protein CASSYAETNTEAFF.

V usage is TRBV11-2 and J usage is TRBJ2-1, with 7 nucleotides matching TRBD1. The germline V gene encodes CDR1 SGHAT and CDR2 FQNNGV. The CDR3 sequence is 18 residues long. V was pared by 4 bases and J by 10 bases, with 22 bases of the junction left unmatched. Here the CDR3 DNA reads TGTGCCAGCAGCTCCCATCGCGCAGGGACAGATTTTGGATACGAGCAGTTCTTC. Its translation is CASSSHRAGTDFGYEQFF.

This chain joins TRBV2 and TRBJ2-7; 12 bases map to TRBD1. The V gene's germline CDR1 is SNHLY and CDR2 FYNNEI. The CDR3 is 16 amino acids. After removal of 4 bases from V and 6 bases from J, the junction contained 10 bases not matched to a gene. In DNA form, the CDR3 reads TGTGCCAGCAGTGGATTGGGGACAGGGGGCTTCGGCGAGCAGTACTTC. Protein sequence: CASSGLGTGGFGEQYF.

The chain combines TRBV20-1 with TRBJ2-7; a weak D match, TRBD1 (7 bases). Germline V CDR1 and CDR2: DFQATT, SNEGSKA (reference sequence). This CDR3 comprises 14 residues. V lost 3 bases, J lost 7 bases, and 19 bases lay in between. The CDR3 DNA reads TGCAGTGCTAGTACGACAGGGCAGGGGAGGGAGCAGTACTTC. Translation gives CSASTTGQGREQYF.

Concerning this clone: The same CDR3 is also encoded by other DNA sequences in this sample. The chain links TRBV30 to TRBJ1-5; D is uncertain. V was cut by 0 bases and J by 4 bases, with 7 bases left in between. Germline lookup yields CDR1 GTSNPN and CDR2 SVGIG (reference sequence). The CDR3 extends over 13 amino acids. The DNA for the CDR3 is TGTGCCTGGAGTGTACGAGGGAATCAGCCCCAGCATTTT. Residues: CAWSVRGNQPQHF.

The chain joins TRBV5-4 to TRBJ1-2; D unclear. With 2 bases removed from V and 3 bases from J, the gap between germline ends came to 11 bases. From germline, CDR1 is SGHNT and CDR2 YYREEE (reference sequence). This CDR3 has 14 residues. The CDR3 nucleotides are TGTGCCAGCAGCTTTCGATCAGGTGACTATGGCTACACCTTC. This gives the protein CASSFRSGDYGYTF.

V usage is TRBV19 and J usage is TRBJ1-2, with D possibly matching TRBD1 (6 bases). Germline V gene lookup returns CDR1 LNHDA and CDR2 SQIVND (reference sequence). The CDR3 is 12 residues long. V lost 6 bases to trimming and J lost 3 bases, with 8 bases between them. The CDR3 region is CASSRQDYGYTF. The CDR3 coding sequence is TGTGCCAGTAGCCGACAGGACTATGGCTACACCTTC.

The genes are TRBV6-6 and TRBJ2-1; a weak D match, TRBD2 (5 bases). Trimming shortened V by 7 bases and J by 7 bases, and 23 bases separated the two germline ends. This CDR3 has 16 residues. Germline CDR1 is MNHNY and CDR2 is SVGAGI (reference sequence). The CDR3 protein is CASTAPGSRGRNEQFF. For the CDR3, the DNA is TGTGCCAGCACGGCGCCGGGATCTCGTGGCCGTAATGAGCAGTTCTTC.

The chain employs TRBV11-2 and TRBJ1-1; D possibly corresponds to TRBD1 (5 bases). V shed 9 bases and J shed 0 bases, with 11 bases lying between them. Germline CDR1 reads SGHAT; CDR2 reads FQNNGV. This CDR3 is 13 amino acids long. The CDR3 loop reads CASKTELNTEAFF. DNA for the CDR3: TGTGCCAGTAAGACAGAGCTGAACACTGAAGCTTTCTTT.

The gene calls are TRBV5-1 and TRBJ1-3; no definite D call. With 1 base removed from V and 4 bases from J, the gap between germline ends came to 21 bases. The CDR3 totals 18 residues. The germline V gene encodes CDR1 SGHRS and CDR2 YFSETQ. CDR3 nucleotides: TGCGCCAGCAGCTTGAACTATGGGTCGCCTAGTAAAGGAAACACCATATATTTT. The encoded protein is CASSLNYGSPSKGNTIYF.

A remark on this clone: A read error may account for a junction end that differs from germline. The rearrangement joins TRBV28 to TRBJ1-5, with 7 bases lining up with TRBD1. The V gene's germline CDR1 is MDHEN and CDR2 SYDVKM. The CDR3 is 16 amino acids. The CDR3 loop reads CANSFGSGGSNQPQHF. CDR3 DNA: TGTGCCAACAGTTTCGGTTCAGGGGGTAGCAATCAGCCCCAGCATTTT.

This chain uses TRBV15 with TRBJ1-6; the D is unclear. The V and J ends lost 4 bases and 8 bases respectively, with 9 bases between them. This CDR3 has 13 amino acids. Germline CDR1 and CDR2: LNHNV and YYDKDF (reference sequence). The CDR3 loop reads CATSNGLDSPLHF. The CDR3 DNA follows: TGTGCCACCAGCAATGGTCTAGATTCACCCCTCCACTTT.

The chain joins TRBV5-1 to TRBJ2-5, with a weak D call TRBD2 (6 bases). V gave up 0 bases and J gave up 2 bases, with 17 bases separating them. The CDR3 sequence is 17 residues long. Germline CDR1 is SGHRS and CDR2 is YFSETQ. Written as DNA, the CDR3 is TGCGCCAGCAGCTTGGTCGGGGAGGTTCTAGTTCAAGAGACCCAGTACTTC. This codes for CASSLVGEVLVQETQYF.

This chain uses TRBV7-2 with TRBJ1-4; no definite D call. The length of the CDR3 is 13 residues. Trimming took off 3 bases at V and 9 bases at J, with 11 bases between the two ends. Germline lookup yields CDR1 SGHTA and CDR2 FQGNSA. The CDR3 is CASSFYPGKKLFF. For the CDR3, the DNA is TGTGCCAGCAGCTTCTATCCGGGGAAAAAACTGTTTTTT.

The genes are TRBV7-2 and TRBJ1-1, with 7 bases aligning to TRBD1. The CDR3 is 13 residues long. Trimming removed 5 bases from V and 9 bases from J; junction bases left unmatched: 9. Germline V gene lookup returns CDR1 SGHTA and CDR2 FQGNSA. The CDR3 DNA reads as TGTGCCAGCAGCCCCGGGGGCAGGGGGAAAGCTTTCTTT. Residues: CASSPGGRGKAFF.